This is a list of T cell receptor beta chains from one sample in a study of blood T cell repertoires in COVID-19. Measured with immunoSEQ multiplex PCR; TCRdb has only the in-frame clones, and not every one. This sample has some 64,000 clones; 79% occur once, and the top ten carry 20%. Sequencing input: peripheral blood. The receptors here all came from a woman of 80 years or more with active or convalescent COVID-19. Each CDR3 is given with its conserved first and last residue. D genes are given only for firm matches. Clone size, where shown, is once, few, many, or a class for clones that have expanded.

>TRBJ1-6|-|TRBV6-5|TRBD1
CASTPGQGISPLHF
TGTGCCAGCACCCCGGGACAGGGGATCTCACCCCTCCACTTT
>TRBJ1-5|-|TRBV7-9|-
CASSPGGGGNQPQHF
TGTGCCAGCAGCCCGGGTGGTGGTGGCAATCAGCCCCAGCATTTT
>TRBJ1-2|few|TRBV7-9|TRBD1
CASSSDRAGYTF
TGTGCCAGCAGCTCCGACAGGGCTGGCTACACCTTC
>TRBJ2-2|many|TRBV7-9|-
CASSSPSGREVELFF
TGTGCCAGCAGCTCCCCGTCTGGCAGGGAGGTGGAGCTGTTTTTT
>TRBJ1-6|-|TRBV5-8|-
CASSPTRTYNSPLHF
TGTGCCAGCAGCCCAACTAGGACCTATAATTCACCCCTCCACTTT
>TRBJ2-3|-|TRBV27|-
CASSLLSGVYTDTQYF
TGTGCCAGCAGTTTGTTGTCAGGGGTCTACACAGATACGCAGTATTTT
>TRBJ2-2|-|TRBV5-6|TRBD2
CASSFGLAGATGELFF
TGTGCCAGCAGCTTCGGACTAGCGGGGGCCACCGGGGAGCTGTTTTTT
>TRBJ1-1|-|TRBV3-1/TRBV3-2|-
CASSQVKGMSNTEAFF
TGTGCCAGCAGCCAAGTAAAGGGGATGTCGAACACTGAAGCTTTCTTT
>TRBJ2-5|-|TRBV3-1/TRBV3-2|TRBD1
CASSQDLNRGRETQYF
TGTGCCAGCAGCCAAGATCTAAACAGGGGTAGGGAGACCCAGTACTTC
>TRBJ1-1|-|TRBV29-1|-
CSVGQYNTEAFF
TGCAGCGTTGGTCAGTACAACACTGAAGCTTTCTTT
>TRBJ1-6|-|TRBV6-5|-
CASRIDRSYNSPLHF
TGTGCCAGCAGAATAGACAGATCATATAATTCACCCCTCCACTTT
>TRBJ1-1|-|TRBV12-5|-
CASGLAMRVPINTEAFF
TGTGCTAGTGGTTTGGCGATGAGGGTCCCTATAAACACTGAAGCTTTCTTT
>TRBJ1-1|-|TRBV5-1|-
CASWGGTEAFF
TGCGCCAGCTGGGGGGGCACTGAAGCTTTCTTT
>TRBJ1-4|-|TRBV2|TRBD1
CASSAQGARTNEKLFF
TGTGCCAGCAGTGCACAGGGGGCTCGCACTAATGAAAAACTGTTTTTT
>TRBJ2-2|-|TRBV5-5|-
CASSSSPTGNTGELFF
TGTGCCAGCAGCTCTAGCCCGACAGGGAACACCGGGGAGCTGTTTTTT
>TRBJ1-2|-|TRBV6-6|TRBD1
CASSFITGGGYTF
TGTGCCAGCAGTTTTATAACAGGGGGAGGCTACACCTTC
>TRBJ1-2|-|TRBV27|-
CASSLERGAGGYTF
TGTGCCAGCAGTTTAGAGCGGGGGGCGGGCGGCTACACCTTC